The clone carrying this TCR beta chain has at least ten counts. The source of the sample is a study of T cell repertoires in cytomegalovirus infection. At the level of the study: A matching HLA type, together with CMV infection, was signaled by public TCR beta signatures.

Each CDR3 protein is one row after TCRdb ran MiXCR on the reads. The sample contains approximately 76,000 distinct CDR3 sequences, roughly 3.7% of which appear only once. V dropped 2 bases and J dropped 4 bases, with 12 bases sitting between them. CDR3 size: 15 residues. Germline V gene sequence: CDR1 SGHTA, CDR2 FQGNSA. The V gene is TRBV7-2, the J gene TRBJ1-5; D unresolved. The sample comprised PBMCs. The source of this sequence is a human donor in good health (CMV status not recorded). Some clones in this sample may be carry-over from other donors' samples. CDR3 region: CASSLPTARNQPQHF. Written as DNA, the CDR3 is TGTGCCAGCAGCTTACCAACCGCTAGAAATCAGCCCCAGCATTTT.